This is a list of T cell receptor beta chains from one sample in a study of T-cell memory formation after mild COVID-19. TCRdb reanalysed the 5' RACE reads using MiXCR and keeps one entry per CDR3 protein. This table has hundreds of thousands of distinct CDR3 sequences, 18% appearing once. Sequencing was carried out using PBMCs or a T cell subset sorted from them (not recorded which). Receptors were obtained from an adult woman who had mild COVID-19 (a few samples of this study predate the infection). Cell type and time point are not known. The conserved cysteine and the conserved F or W are not part of the CDR3 here. The D gene is left open where the match is weak.

TRBD2 | TRBV11-1 | ASSSSGRSTDTQY
. | TRBV5-1 | ASSFARGRPGTGELF
. | TRBV2 | ASSERNYEQY
. | TRBV29-1 | SVEWGSNQPQH
. | TRBV6-5 | ASSFSRPGAEQY
. | TRBV5-1 | ASSLGARNHEQY
. | TRBV20-1 | SAPTSNSGNTIY
TRBD1 | TRBV4-1 | ASSHPGTGGTEAF
TRBD1 | TRBV14 | ASSPGTGIYNEQF
. | TRBV5-1 | ASNWGMGFYGYT
TRBD2 | TRBV4-2 | ASSQVVPSGGTTDTQY
TRBD1 | TRBV7-9 | ASSPTSGTGIVQDTQY
. | TRBV11-2 | ASSLGPTAGY
. | TRBV6-6 | ASTAGGLSNQPQH
. | TRBV7-3 | ASSMSAMGEQY
TRBD1 | TRBV19 | ASSIGTGGAGANVLT
TRBD2 | TRBV10-3 | AISGEVNNEQF
. | TRBV5-1 | ASSLDGSYNSPLH
. | TRBV12-3/TRBV12-4 | ASRGTYYGYT
. | TRBV7-9 | ASSSSTYRVAGANVLT
TRBD2 | TRBV20-1 | SARGTSGRVPSTDTQY
. | TRBV7-9 | ASSPSADTQY
. | TRBV10-3 | AISESFAASSYNEQF
. | TRBV27 | ASSWGEQSTQY
. | TRBV20-1 | SARLAASTDTQY
TRBD2 | TRBV3-1 | ASSSAGSGITDTQY
TRBD1 | TRBV5-1 | ASSSSGTGKETIY
TRBD1 | TRBV12-3/TRBV12-4 | ASSLRQGNQPQH
. | TRBV6-2/TRBV6-3 | ASSPARARGQETQY
TRBD1 | TRBV5-1 | ASSLRGTGGTGNYGYT
TRBD2 | TRBV7-2 | ASSLVGTSGRFGNEQF